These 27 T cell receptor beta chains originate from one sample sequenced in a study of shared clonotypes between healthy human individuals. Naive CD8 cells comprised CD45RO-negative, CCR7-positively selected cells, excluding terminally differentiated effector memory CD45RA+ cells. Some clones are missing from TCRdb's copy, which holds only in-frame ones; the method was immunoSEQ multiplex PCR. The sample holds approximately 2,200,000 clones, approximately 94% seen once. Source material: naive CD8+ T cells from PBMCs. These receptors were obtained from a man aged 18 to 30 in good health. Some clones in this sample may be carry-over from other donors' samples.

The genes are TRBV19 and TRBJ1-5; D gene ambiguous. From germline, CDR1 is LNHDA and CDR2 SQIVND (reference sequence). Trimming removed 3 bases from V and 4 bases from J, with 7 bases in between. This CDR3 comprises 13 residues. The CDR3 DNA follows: TGTGCCAGTAGTATGATCGGGAATCAGCCCCAGCATTTT. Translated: CASSMIGNQPQHF.

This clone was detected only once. The CDR3 loop reads CASSFGASYYEQYF. For the CDR3, the DNA is TGTGCCAGCAGTTTCGGGGCCTCCTACTACGAGCAGTACTTC. V and J are TRBV27 and TRBJ2-7; either TRBD1 or TRBD2 may supply D (5 bases each). Germline V gene lookup returns CDR1 MNHEY and CDR2 SMNVEV (reference sequence). The CDR3 spans 14 residues. V was trimmed by 3 bases and J by 3 bases, leaving 12 bases between them.

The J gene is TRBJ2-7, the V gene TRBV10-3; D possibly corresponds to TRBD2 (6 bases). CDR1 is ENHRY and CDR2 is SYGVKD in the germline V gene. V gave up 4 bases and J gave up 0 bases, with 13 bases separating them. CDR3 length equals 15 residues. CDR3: CAISAGVADSYEQYF. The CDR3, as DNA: TGTGCCATCAGTGCCGGGGTAGCGGACTCCTACGAGCAGTACTTC.

Written as DNA, the CDR3 is TGTGCCAGCAGCACCCTTAGGGGTTCCGGGGCCAACGTCCTGACTTTC. It yields the protein CASSTLRGSGANVLTF. This rearrangement joins TRBV7-9 to TRBJ2-6; D possibly corresponds to TRBD1 (5 bases). In germline, CDR1 is SEHNR, CDR2 FQNEAQ (reference sequence). CDR3 length: 16 amino acids. V was cut by 5 bases and J by 4 bases, with 15 bases left in between.

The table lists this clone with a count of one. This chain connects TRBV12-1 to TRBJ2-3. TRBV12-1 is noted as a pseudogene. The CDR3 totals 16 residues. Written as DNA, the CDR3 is TGTGCCAGCAGCTCTAGGTGTCCAGGAGGGGGGGATACGCAGTATTTT. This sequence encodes CASSSRCPGGGDTQYF.

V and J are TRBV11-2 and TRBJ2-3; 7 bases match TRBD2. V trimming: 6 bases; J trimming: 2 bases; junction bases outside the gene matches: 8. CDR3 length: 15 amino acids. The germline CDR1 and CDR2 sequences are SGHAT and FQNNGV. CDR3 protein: CASSSPAGITDTQYF. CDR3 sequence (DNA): TGTGCCAGCAGTTCTCCAGCGGGGATCACAGATACGCAGTATTTT.

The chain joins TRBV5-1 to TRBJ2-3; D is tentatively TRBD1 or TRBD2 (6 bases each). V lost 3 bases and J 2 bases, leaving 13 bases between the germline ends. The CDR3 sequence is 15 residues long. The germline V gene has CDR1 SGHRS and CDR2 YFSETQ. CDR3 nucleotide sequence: TGCGCCAGCAGCTCCGGGGGCTACTCCACAGATACGCAGTATTTT. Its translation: CASSSGGYSTDTQYF.

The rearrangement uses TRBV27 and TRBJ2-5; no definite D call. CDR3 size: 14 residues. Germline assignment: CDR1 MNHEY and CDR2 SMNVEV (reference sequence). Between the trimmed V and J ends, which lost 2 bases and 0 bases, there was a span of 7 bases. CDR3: CASSLLPYQETQYF. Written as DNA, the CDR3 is TGTGCCAGCAGTTTACTGCCGTACCAAGAGACCCAGTACTTC.

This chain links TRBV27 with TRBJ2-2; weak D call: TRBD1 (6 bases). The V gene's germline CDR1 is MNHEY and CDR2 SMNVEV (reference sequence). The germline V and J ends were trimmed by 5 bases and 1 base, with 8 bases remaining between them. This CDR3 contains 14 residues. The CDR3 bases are TGTGCCAGCAGTGACAGGATGAACACCGGGGAGCTGTTTTTT. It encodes CASSDRMNTGELFF.

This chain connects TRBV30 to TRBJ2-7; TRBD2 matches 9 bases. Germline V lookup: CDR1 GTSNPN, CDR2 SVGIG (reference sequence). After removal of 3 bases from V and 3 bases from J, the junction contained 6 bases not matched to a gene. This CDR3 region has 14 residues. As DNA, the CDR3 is TGTGCCTGGAGCCCGGCTAGCGGGATCTACGAGCAGTACTTC. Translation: CAWSPASGIYEQYF.

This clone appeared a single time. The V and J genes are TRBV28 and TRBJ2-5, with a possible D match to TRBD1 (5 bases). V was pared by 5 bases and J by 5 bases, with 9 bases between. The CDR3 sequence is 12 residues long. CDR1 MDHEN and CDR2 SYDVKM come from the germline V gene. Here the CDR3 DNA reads TGTGCCAGCAGTCAGGGCTGGGAGACCCAGTACTTC. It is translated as CASSQGWETQYF.

Here the CDR3 reads CASRAVGGSYNEQFF. The CDR3 region has the DNA TGTGCCAGCAGAGCGGTGGGAGGATCCTACAATGAGCAGTTCTTC. This chain joins TRBV27 and TRBJ2-1; weak D call: TRBD2 (6 bases). This CDR3 spans 15 amino acids. V lost 6 bases and J 1 base, leaving 13 bases between the germline ends. Per germline, CDR1 MNHEY and CDR2 SMNVEV (reference sequence).

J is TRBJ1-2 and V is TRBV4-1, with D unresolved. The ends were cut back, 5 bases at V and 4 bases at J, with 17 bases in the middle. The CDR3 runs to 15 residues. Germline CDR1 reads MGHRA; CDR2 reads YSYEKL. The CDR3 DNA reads TGCGCCAGCAGCATAGATCGGGGTCCGGGCTATGGCTACACCTTC. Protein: CASSIDRGPGYGYTF.

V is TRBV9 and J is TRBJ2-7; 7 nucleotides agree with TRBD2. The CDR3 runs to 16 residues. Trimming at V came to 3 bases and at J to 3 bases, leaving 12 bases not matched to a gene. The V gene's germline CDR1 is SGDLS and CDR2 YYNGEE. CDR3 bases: TGTGCCAGCAGCGGGATAGGGGAGGGCAGTTTCTACGAGCAGTACTTC. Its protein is CASSGIGEGSFYEQYF. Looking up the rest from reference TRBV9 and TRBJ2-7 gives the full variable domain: DSGVTQTPKHLITATGQRVTLRCSPRSGDLSVYWYQQSLDQGLQFLIQYYNGEERAKGNILERFSAQQFPDLHSELNLSSLELGDSALYFCASSGIGEGSFYEQYFGPGTRLTVT.

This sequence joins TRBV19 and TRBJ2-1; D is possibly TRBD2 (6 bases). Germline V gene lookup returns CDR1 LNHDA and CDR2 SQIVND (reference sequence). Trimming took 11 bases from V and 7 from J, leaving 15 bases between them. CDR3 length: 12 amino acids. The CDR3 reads CASHAGPNEQFF. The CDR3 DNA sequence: TGTGCCTCCCACGCGGGACCGAATGAGCAGTTCTTC.

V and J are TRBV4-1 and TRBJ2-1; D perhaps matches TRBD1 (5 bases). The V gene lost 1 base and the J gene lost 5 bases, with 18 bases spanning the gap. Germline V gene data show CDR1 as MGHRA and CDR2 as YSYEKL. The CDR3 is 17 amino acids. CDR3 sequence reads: CASSQGMGLGVNNEQFF. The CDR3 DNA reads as TGCGCCAGCAGCCAAGGAATGGGGCTAGGGGTGAACAATGAGCAGTTCTTC.

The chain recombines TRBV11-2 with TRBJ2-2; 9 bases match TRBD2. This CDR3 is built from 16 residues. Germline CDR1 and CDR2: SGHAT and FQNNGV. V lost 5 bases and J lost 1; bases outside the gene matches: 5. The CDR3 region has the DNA TGTGCCAGCAGCCCCCGGACTAGCGAGAACACCGGGGAGCTGTTTTTT. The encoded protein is CASSPRTSENTGELFF.

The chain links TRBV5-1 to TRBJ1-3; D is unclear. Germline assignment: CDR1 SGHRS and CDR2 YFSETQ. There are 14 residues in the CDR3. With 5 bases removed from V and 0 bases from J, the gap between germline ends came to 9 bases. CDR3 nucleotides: TGCGCCAGCAGGGAGTCAAACTCTGGAAACACCATATATTTT. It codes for CASRESNSGNTIYF.

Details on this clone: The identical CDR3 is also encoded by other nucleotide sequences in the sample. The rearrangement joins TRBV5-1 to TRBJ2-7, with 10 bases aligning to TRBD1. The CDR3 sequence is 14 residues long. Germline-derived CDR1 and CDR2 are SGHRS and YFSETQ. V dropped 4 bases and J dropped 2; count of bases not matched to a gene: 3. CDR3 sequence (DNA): TGCGCCAGCAGCGCAGGACAGGGGGCCTACGAGCAGTACTTC. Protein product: CASSAGQGAYEQYF.

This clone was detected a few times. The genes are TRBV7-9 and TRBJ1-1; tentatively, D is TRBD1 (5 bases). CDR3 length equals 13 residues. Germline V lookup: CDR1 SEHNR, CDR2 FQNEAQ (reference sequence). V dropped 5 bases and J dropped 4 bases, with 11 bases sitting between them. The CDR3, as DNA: TGTGCCAGCAGCCATACAACAGGCACTGAAGCTTTCTTT. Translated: CASSHTTGTEAFF.

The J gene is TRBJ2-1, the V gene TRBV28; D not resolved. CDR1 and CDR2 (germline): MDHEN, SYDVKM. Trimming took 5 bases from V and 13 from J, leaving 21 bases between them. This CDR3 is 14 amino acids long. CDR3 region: CASSPTLTLGPQFF. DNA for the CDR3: TGTGCCAGCAGTCCCACTCTGACCCTCGGGCCCCAGTTCTTC.

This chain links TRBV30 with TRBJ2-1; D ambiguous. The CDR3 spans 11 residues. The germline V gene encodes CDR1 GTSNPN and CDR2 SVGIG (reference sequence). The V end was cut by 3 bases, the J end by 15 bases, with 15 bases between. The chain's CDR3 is CAWSLDFLRFF. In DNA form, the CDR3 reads TGTGCCTGGAGCCTCGACTTCTTACGGTTCTTC.

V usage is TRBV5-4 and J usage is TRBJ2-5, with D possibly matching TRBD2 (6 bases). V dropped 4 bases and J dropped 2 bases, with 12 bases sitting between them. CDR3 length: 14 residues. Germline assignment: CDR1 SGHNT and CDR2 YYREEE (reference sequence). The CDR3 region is CASSHPRGQETQYF. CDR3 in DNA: TGTGCCAGCAGCCACCCGCGGGGACAAGAGACCCAGTACTTC.

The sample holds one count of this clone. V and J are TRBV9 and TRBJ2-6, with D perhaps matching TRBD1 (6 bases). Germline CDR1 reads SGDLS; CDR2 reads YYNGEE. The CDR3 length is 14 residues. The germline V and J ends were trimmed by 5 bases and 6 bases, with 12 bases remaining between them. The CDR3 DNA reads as TGTGCCAGCAGAGGGGGAGATGAGGCCAACGTCCTGACTTTC. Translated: CASRGGDEANVLTF.

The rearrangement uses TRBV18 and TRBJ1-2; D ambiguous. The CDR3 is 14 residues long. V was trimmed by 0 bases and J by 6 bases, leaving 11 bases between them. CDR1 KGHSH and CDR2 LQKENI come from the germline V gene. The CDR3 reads CASSPPEVLDGYTF. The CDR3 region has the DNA TGTGCCAGCTCACCACCGGAAGTTTTGGATGGCTACACCTTC.

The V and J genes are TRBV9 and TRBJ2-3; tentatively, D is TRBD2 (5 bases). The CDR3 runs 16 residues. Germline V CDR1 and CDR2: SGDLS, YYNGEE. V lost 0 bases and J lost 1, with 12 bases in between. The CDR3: CASSVVEGGGTDTQYF. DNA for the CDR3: TGTGCCAGCAGCGTAGTAGAGGGCGGCGGCACAGATACGCAGTATTTT.

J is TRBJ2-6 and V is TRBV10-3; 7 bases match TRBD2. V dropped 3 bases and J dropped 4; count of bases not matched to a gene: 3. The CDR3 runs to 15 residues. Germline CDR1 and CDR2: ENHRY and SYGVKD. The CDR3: CAISEGREGANVLTF. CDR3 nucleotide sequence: TGTGCCATCAGTGAAGGGAGGGAGGGGGCCAACGTCCTGACTTTC.